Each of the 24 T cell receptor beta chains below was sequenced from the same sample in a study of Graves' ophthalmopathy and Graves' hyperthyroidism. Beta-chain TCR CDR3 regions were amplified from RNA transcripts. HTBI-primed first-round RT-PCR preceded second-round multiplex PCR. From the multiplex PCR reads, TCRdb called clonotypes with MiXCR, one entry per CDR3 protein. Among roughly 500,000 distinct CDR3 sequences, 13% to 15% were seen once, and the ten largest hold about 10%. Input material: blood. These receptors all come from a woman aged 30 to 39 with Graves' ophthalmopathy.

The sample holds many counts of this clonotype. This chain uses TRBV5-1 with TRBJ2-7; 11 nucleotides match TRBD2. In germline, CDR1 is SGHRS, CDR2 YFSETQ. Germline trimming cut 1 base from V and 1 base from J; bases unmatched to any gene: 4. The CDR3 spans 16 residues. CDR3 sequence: CASSLTTSGDSYEQYF. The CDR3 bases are TGCGCCAGCAGCTTGACGACTAGCGGGGATTCCTACGAGCAGTACTTC.

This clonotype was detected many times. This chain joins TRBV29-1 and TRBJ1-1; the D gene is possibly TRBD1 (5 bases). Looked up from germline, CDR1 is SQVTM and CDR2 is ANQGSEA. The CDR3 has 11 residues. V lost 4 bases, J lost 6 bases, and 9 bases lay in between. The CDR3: CSVARGAEAFF. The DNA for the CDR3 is TGCAGCGTTGCTAGGGGCGCTGAAGCTTTCTTT.

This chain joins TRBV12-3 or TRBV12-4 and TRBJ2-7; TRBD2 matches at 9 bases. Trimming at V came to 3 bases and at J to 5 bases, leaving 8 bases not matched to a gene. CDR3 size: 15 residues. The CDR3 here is CASSFGSGGWDEQYF. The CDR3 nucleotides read TGTGCCAGCAGTTTCGGTAGCGGGGGCTGGGACGAGCAGTACTTC.

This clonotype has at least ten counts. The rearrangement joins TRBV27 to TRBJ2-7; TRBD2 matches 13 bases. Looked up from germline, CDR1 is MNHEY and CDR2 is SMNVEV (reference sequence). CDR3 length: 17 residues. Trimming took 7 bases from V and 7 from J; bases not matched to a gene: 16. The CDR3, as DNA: TGTGCCAGCACCTCTCAGGGGACTAGCGGGGTCGGGCGAGAGCAGTACTTC. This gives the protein CASTSQGTSGVGREQYF.

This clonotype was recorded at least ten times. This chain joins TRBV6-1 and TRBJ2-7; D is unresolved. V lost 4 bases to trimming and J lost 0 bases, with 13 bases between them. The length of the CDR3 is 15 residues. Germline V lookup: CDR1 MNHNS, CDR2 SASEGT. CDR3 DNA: TGTGCCAGCAGTGTATACGGTGGTGCCTCCTACGAGCAGTACTTC. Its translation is CASSVYGGASYEQYF.

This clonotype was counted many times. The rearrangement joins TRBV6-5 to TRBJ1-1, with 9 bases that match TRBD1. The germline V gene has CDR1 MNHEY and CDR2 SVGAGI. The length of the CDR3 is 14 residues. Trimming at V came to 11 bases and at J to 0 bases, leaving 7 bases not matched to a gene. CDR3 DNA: TGTGCCGGAACAGGGGGCTTGGTGAACACTGAAGCTTTCTTT. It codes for CAGTGGLVNTEAFF.

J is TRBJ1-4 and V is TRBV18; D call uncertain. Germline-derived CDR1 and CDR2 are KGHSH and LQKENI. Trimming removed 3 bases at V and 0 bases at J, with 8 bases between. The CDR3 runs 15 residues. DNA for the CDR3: TGTGCCAGCTCACCCCGCGGATCAACTAATGAAAAACTGTTTTTT. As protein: CASSPRGSTNEKLFF. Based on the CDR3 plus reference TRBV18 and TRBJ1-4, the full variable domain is NAGVMQNPRHLVRRRGQEARLRCSPMKGHSHVYWYRQLPEEGLKFMVYLQKENIIDESGMPKERFSAEFPKEGPSILRIQQVVRGDSAAYFCASSPRGSTNEKLFFGSGTQLSVL.

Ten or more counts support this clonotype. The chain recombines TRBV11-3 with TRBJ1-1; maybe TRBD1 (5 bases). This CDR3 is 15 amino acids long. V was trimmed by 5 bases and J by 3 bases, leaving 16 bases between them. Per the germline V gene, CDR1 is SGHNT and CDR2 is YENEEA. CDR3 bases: TGTGCCAGCAGCCCCGAGCCGGGGGAGGACACTGAAGCTTTCTTT. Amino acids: CASSPEPGEDTEAFF. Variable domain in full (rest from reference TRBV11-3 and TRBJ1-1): EAGVVQSPRYKIIEKKQPVAFWCNPISGHNTLYWYLQNLGQGPELLIRYENEEAVDDSQLPKDRFSAERLKGVDSTLKIQPAELGDSAVYLCASSPEPGEDTEAFFGQGTRLTVV.

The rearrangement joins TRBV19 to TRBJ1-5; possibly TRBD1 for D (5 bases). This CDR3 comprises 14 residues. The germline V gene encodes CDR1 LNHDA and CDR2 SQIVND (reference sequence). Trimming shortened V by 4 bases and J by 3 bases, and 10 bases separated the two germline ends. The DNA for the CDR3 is TGTGCCAGTAGTACCGACAGCATCAATCAGCCCCAGCATTTT. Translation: CASSTDSINQPQHF.

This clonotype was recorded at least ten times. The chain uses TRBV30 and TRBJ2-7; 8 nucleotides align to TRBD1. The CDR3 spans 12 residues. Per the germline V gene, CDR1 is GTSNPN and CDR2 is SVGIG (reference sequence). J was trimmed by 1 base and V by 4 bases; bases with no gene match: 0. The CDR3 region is CAWNRGSYEQYF. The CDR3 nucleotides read TGTGCCTGGAACAGGGGGTCCTACGAGCAGTACTTC.

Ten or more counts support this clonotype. Here the CDR3 DNA reads TGCAGCGTTGGGGTGGCCCTGAGCAATGGCTACACCTTC. Residues: CSVGVALSNGYTF. The chain has TRBV29-1 and TRBJ1-2; D is undetermined. The CDR3 totals 13 residues. With 4 bases removed from V and 6 bases from J, the gap between germline ends came to 15 bases. Per the germline V gene, CDR1 is SQVTM and CDR2 is ANQGSEA.

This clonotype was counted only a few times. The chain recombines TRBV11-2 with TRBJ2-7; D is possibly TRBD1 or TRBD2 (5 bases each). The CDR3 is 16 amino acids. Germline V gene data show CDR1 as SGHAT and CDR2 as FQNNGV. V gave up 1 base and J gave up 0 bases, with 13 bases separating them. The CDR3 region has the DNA TGTGCCAGCAGCTTAGTGGGTGGGACCAGCTCCTACGAGCAGTACTTC. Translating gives CASSLVGGTSSYEQYF.

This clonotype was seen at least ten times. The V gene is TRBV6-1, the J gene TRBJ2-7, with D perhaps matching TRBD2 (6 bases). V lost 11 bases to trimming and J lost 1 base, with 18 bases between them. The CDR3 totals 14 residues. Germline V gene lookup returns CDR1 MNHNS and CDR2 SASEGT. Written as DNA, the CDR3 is TGTGCCGTCGGTCCGGGGGACTTATCCTACGAGCAGTACTTC. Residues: CAVGPGDLSYEQYF.

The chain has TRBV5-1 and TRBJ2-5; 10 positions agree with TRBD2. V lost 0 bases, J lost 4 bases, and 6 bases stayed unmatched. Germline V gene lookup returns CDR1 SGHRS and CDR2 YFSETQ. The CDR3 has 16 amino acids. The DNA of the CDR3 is TGCGCCAGCAGCTTGGTGGTAGCGGGGGGTGGAGAGACCCAGTACTTC. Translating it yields CASSLVVAGGGETQYF.

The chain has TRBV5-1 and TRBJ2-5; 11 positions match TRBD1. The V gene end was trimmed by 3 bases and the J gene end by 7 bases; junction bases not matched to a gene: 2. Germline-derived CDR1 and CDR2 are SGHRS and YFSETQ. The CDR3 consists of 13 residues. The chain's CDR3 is CASSWDRGGTQYF. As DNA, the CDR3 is TGCGCCAGCAGCTGGGACAGGGGGGGGACCCAGTACTTC.

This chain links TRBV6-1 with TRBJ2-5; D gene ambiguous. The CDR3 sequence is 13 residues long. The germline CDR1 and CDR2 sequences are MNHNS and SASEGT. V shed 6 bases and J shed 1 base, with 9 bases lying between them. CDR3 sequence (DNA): TGTGCCAGCAGACCTAGGCCCCAAGAGACCCAGTACTTC. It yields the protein CASRPRPQETQYF.

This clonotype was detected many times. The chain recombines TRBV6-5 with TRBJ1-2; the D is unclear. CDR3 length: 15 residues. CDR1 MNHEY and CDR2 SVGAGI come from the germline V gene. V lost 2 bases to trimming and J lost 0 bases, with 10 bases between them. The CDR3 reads CASSYRTPANYGYTF. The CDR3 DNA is TGTGCCAGCAGTTACCGAACTCCAGCTAACTATGGCTACACCTTC.

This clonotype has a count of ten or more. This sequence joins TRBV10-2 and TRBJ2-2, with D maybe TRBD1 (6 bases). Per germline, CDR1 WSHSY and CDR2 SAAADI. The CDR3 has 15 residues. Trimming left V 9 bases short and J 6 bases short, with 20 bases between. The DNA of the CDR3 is TGCGCCAGTTCCCCGGGCAGGGGCATCGCCGGGGAGCTGTTTTTT. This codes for CASSPGRGIAGELFF.

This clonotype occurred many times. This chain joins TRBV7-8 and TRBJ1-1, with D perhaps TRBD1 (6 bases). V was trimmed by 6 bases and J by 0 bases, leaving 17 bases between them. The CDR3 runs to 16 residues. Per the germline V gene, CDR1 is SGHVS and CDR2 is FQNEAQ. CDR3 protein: CASSSQGVKLNTEAFF. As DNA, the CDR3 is TGTGCCAGCAGTTCACAGGGAGTTAAGCTGAACACTGAAGCTTTCTTT.

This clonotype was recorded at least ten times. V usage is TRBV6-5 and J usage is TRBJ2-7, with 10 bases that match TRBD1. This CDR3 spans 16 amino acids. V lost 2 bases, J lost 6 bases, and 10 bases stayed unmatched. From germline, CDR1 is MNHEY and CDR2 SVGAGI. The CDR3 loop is CASSYTLTGGKGEQYF. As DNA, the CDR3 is TGTGCCAGCAGTTACACCCTGACAGGGGGCAAGGGCGAGCAGTACTTC.

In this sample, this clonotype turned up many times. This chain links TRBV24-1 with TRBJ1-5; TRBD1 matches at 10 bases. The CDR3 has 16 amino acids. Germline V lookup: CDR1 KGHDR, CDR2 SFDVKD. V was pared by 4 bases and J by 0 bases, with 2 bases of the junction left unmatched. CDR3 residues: CATSDWDRGSNQPQHF. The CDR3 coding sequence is TGTGCCACCAGTGACTGGGACAGGGGTAGCAATCAGCCCCAGCATTTT.

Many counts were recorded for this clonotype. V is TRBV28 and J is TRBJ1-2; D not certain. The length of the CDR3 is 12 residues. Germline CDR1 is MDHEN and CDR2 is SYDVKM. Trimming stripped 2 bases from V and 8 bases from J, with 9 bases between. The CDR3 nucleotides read TGTGCCAGCAGTTTAATGGGTCTCGGCTACACCTTC. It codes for CASSLMGLGYTF.

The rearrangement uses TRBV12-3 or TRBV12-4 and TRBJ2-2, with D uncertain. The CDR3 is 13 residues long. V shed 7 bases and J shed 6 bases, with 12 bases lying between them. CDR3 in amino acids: CASNPRASGELFF. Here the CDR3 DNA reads TGTGCCAGCAATCCAAGGGCGTCCGGGGAGCTGTTTTTT.

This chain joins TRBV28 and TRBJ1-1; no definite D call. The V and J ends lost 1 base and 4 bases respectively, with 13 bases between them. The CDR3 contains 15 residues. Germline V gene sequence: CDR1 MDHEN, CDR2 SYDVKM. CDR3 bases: TGTGCCAGCAGTTTATTGTGGGAGAGGAGCACTGAAGCTTTCTTT. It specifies CASSLLWERSTEAFF.